This T cell receptor beta chain was retrieved from a study of cytomegalovirus exposure and HLA in healthy donors (dated by TCRdb to about 2017). Study-wide context: According to a later analysis, the roughly 120 validation repertoires were produced on the same platform as the 680 or so repertoires of the first cohort. The study aimed to test whether signatures of past pathogen exposure could be identified by cataloging public T cell receptors. A separate validation cohort of roughly 130 different subjects was used in addition to the 666-subject first cohort. To predict cytomegalovirus infection status, the study combined high-throughput TCR immunosequencing, statistical association of individual TCRs with disease status, and machine learning. Paper-wide results and their limitations: Subsequent analysis determined that TCRs grouped into clusters in the first cohort also showed a tendency toward co-occurrence across the approximately 120 validation repertoires, and about 93% of cluster scores exceeded 0. In the study, some 160 TCR beta chains were listed as associated with cytomegalovirus. Most TCR sequences were observed very rarely across donors, whereas some public TCRs were present in many individuals. A few of the identified cytomegalovirus-associated TCR beta chains were confirmed in vitro to be specific for cytomegalovirus antigens. A later analysis had no HLA typing for the validation cohort, so co-occurrence there was scored across all 110 or so repertoires. According to the authors, the approach could potentially be generalized to other disease states and immunological phenotypes. In both the original and validation cohorts, the classifier was reported to diagnose cytomegalovirus status with high specificity and sensitivity.

Comments on this clone: Its antigen is still unknown. Per-nucleotide qualities are absent, and no much larger clonotype sits a single base away.

The donors belonged to the validation cohort of about 120 subjects, which was separate from the roughly 700-subject first cohort. The method was the immunoSEQ multiplex PCR assay. The published analysis was carried out like this. To diagnose cytomegalovirus status from the catalog of TCR beta chain sequences, a statistical classification framework was built. TCRdb obtained this table from immuneACCESS and retained in-frame rearrangements with V and J assigned. These tables miss some clones; where compared with another copy, unresolved V genes account for less than half of the shortfall, and the remainder is unexplained. The V and J calls and clone size were taken over from that table, and D and trimming were inferred from the DNA. This sample holds 70,000 to 90,000 clones; 85% were observed only once. The ten biggest clones cover 2.5% to 3% of the sample. Sequenced input: PBMCs. The TCR comes from a man aged 25 to 45 in good health and CMV-seronegative.

The nucleotides are TGTGCTAGTGGTTTGGTCCAGGGTGGAATTGGAGAGACCCAGTACTTC. The encoded protein is CASGLVQGGIGETQYF. The rearranged chain carries TRBV12-5 and TRBJ2-5, with a weak D call of TRBD1 (5 bases match). Per the germline V gene, LGHNT is the CDR1 and FRNRAP is the CDR2. Relative to germline, V is 0 bases shorter and J is 4 bases shorter, with 15 bases between their ends. The CDR3 runs 16 residues from the cysteine to the phenylalanine. The read is trimmed to its CDR3 DNA, 48 bases read in frame from base 1.